This T cell receptor (beta chain) was captured by sequencing in a study of radiation and T cells in renal cell carcinoma. Study conclusions and caveats: In blood, top tumor clones expanded by 2 weeks, shrinking by 4.

Germline V lookup: CDR1 SGHAT, CDR2 FQNNGV. Germline trimming cut 5 bases from V and 3 bases from J; bases unmatched to any gene: 3. This CDR3 spans 14 amino acids. Method: immunoSEQ multiplex PCR; TCRdb's copy keeps in-frame clones and lacks some. The sample carries 150,000 to 200,000 clones, 88% recorded once. About this clone itself: Its antigen is still unknown.

Time point: blood 4 weeks post-SBRT, at nephrectomy. Treatment meaning: 15 Gy SBRT to primary tumor, nephrectomy 4 weeks later. Nephrectomy followed 15 Gy stereotactic body radiation by 4 weeks. After SBRT, blood was collected at 2 and 4 weeks, plus baseline. The V and J genes are TRBV11-2 and TRBJ2-5, with 10 bases fitting TRBD2. Sequenced here: blood, sampled from a patient whose treatment included radiotherapy and nephrectomy. The TCR was taken from a woman in her forties or fifties with renal cell carcinoma. The CDR3, as DNA: TGTGCCAGCAGCCCGGGACTAGCGAAAGAGACCCAGTACTTC. This gives the protein CASSPGLAKETQYF.